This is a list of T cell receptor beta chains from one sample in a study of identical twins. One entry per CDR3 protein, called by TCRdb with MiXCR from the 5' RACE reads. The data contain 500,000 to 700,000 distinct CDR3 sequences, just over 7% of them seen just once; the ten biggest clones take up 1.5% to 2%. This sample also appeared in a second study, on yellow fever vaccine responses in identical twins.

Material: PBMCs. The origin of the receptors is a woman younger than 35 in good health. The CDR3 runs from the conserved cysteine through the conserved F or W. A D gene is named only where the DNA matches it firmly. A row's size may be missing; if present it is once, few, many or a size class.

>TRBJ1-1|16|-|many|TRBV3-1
CASSPEQDPRDTEAFF
TGTGCCAGCAGCCCGGAGCAGGACCCAAGGGACACTGAAGCTTTCTTT
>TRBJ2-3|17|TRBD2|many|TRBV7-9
CASSSPPAGEGTDTQYF
TGTGCCAGCAGCTCCCCTCCAGCGGGGGAAGGCACAGATACGCAGTATTTT
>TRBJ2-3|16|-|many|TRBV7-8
CASSSTNGRVGDTQYF
TGTGCCAGCAGCTCAACGAACGGACGTGTAGGAGATACGCAGTATTTT
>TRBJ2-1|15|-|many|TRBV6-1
CASSERPDSPGEQFF
TGTGCCAGCAGTGAAAGACCAGACAGCCCCGGTGAGCAGTTCTTC
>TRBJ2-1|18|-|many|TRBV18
CASSPSLSPGTVPPEQFF
TGTGCCAGCTCACCATCTCTTTCACCAGGGACTGTCCCTCCGGAGCAGTTCTTC
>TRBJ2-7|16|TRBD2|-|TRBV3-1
CASRLGVAGGNYEQYF
TGTGCCAGCCGCCTCGGGGTAGCGGGAGGAAACTACGAGCAGTACTTC
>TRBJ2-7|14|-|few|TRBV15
CATSGPGASYEQYF
TGTGCCACCAGCGGACCGGGAGCTTCCTACGAGCAGTACTTC
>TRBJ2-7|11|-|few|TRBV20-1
CSARATYEQYF
TGCAGTGCTAGAGCCACCTACGAGCAGTACTTC
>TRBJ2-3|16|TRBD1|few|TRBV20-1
CSARDSGDRGADTQYF
TGCAGTGCTAGAGATTCCGGGGACAGGGGGGCAGATACGCAGTATTTT
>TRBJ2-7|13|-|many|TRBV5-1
CASSLGTEYEQYF
TGCGCCAGCAGCTTGGGGACAGAATACGAGCAGTACTTC
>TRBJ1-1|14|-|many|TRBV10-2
CASSDPGMNTEAFF
TGCGCCAGCAGTGATCCTGGCATGAACACTGAAGCTTTCTTT
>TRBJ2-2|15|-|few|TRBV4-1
CASSRPTGNTGELFF
TGCGCCAGCAGCCGACCGACAGGGAACACCGGGGAGCTGTTTTTT
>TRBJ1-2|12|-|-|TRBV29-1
CSVVFGLLVRTF
TGCAGCGTTGTCTTCGGACTCCTGGTGAGGACCTTC
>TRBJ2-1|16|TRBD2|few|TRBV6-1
CASSPAGWEGGNEQFF
TGTGCCAGCAGCCCAGCCGGGTGGGAGGGAGGCAATGAGCAGTTCTTC
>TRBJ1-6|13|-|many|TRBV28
CASSFDRNSPLHF
TGTGCCAGCAGTTTTGACAGAAATTCACCCCTCCACTTT
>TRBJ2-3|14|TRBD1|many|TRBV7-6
CASSPDRVSDTQYF
TGTGCCAGCAGCCCGGACAGGGTCTCAGATACGCAGTATTTT
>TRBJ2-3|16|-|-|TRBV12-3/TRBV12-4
CASTVFAGPFTDTQYF
TGTGCCAGCACAGTATTCGCCGGACCATTCACAGATACGCAGTATTTT
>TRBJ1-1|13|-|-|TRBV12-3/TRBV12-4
CASSLEVDTEAFF
TGTGCCAGCAGTTTAGAGGTGGACACTGAAGCTTTCTTT
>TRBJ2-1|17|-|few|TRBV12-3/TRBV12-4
CASSLALFVGRVDEQFF
TGTGCCAGCAGTTTAGCGCTTTTCGTGGGCCGGGTAGATGAGCAGTTCTTC
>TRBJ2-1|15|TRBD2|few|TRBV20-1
CSAPLAGGAYNEQFF
TGCAGTGCCCCACTAGCGGGAGGGGCCTACAATGAGCAGTTCTTC
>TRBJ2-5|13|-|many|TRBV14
CASSLVGGETQYF
TGTGCCAGCAGCCTAGTTGGCGGGGAGACCCAGTACTTC
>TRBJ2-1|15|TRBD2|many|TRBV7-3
CASSRTSGRTNEQFF
TGTGCCAGCAGCAGGACTAGCGGGAGGACGAATGAGCAGTTCTTC
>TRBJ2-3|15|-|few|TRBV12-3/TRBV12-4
CASRPRDSPSDTQYF
TGTGCCAGCAGGCCCCGGGATAGCCCGTCAGATACGCAGTATTTT
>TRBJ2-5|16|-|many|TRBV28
CASSPYRRRLQETQYF
TGTGCCAGCAGCCCATACAGGAGGAGACTCCAAGAGACCCAGTACTTC
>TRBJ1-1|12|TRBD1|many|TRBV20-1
CSTQGARVEAFF
TGCAGTACCCAGGGGGCTAGGGTTGAAGCTTTCTTT
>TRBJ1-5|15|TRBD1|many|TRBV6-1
CASMGDRGINQPQHF
TGTGCCAGCATGGGGGACAGGGGGATTAATCAGCCCCAGCATTTT
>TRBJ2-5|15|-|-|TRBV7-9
CASSLVVGSQETQYF
TGTGCCAGCAGCTTAGTGGTCGGCAGCCAAGAGACCCAGTACTTC
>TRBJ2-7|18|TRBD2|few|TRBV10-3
CAISERGLADTSSYEQYF
TGTGCCATCAGTGAGAGGGGACTAGCGGATACCAGCTCCTACGAGCAGTACTTC